The present T cell receptor beta chain was sequenced within a study of patients and donors after allogeneic stem cell transplantation. CDR3 length: 16 amino acids. V lost 0 bases and J lost 0, with 12 bases in between. Germline values: CDR1 LGHNA, CDR2 YNFKEQ. A single record per CDR3 protein comes from TCRdb applying MiXCR to the RT-PCR reads. The data contain roughly 960,000 distinct CDR3 sequences, 18% of them seen just once; the ten biggest clones take up 5% to 6.5%. The origin of this receptor is a human donor who was either an allogeneic HSCT recipient or a stem cell or donor lymphocyte infusion donor (not recorded which). It is not recorded whose cells these are; they may come from a transplant donor. The sequenced material came from blood, either unsorted or a sorted T cell fraction (not recorded which). V and J are TRBV4-2 and TRBJ2-7; the D is unclear. CDR3: CASSQDRERSSYEQYF. Here the CDR3 DNA reads TGTGCCAGCAGCCAAGATAGAGAACGAAGCTCCTACGAGCAGTACTTC.